Each of the 21 T cell receptor beta chains below was sequenced from the same sample in a study of beta chain features in type 1 diabetes. Whole-study findings and limits: In every one of the four CD4+ subsets, TCRB CDR3s were moderately but significantly shorter in Type 1 diabetes patients.

The authors reverse transcribed all of the isolated RNA, so sequencing captured expressed TCRB transcripts. Assay: immunoSEQ multiplex PCR; the TCRdb copy retains only in-frame clones and omits some. In the table there are roughly 350,000 clones, over 8.5% of which are singletons. Their specific antigens are unknown. Sequencing input: central memory CD4+ T cells from blood. These receptors were obtained from a man aged 25-45 years with type 1 diabetes.

The chain carries TRBV28 and TRBJ2-7, with D perhaps matching TRBD2 (5 bases). V lost 6 bases and J 1 base, leaving 13 bases between the germline ends. CDR1 is MDHEN, CDR2 SYDVKM, per germline. The CDR3 extends over 14 amino acids. For the CDR3, the DNA is TGTGCCAGCAGGTCTTTTGGGAGTTCCTACGAGCAGTACTTC. Protein: CASRSFGSSYEQYF.

The chain links TRBV7-2 to TRBJ2-7, with a weak D call TRBD1 (6 bases). CDR1 and CDR2 (germline): SGHTA, FQGNSA. The CDR3 length is 12 residues. Between the trimmed V and J ends, which lost 3 bases and 6 bases, there was a span of 9 bases. This CDR3 reads CASSFNRAEQYF. The CDR3, as DNA: TGTGCCAGCAGCTTCAACAGGGCCGAGCAGTACTTC. Full variable domain (outside the CDR3, taken from reference TRBV7-2 and TRBJ2-7): GAGVSQSPSNKVTEKGKDVELRCDPISGHTALYWYRQSLGQGLEFLIYFQGNSAPDKSGLPSDRFSAERTGGSVSTLTIQRTQQEDSAVYLCASSFNRAEQYFGPGTRLTVT.

This clone was counted a few times. The chain joins TRBV18 to TRBJ2-3; 8 positions match TRBD2. V lost 3 bases, J lost 5 bases, and 4 bases stayed unmatched. Germline V gene lookup returns CDR1 KGHSH and CDR2 LQKENI. This CDR3 has 14 residues. This CDR3 reads CASSPAGGVDTQYF. DNA of the CDR3: TGTGCCAGCTCACCGGCGGGAGGTGTAGATACGCAGTATTTT.

Of note for this clone: Since a much larger clone is just one base distant, this may be a read error. The chain employs TRBV4-1 and TRBJ1-4; 7 nucleotides line up with TRBD1. V shed 3 bases and J 0 bases; nucleotides not matched to a gene: 4. Germline loops: CDR1 MGHRA, CDR2 YSYEKL. This CDR3 is 16 amino acids long. CDR3 nucleotide sequence: TGCGCCAGCAGCCAGACCCAGGGGGCAACTAATGAAAAACTGTTTTTT. It encodes CASSQTQGATNEKLFF.

V and J are TRBV6-4 and TRBJ2-3; a weak D match, TRBD2 (6 bases). Trimming left V 4 bases short and J 2 bases short, with 13 bases between. This CDR3 region has 15 residues. Germline assignment: CDR1 MRHNA and CDR2 SNTAGT. CDR3 nucleotides: TGTGCCAGCAGTGCCGGTAGCGGATACACAGATACGCAGTATTTT. Amino acids: CASSAGSGYTDTQYF.

This clone was observed at least ten times. The rearrangement uses TRBV7-2 and TRBJ1-1; TRBD1 is a possible D gene (5 bases). V dropped 3 bases and J dropped 1 base, with 9 bases sitting between them. The length of the CDR3 is 14 residues. From germline, CDR1 is SGHTA and CDR2 FQGNSA. The CDR3 DNA reads as TGTGCCAGCAGCTTTCAGGGAGGGAACACTGAAGCTTTCTTT. Translating it yields CASSFQGGNTEAFF. Together with reference TRBV7-2 and TRBJ1-1, the CDR3 gives the full variable domain: GAGVSQSPSNKVTEKGKDVELRCDPISGHTALYWYRQSLGQGLEFLIYFQGNSAPDKSGLPSDRFSAERTGGSVSTLTIQRTQQEDSAVYLCASSFQGGNTEAFFGQGTRLTVV.

The chain is built from TRBV2 and TRBJ1-2, with 7 positions matching TRBD1. The CDR3 is made up of 13 amino acids. The junction had 5 bases not matched to a gene; V was cut back by 4 bases and J by 6 bases. Germline V gene sequence: CDR1 SNHLY, CDR2 FYNNEI. CDR3 nucleotides: TGTGCCAGCAGTGGCGCCCAGGGGGATGGCTACACCTTC. Translation: CASSGAQGDGYTF.

The rearrangement links TRBV7-2 to TRBJ2-7; no clear D gene. Germline CDR1 is SGHTA and CDR2 is FQGNSA. CDR3 length: 15 residues. The germline V and J ends were trimmed by 2 bases and 3 bases, with 14 bases remaining between them. CDR3 loop: CASSLRRLFVYEQYF. The CDR3 coding sequence is TGTGCCAGCAGCTTAAGGCGACTCTTCGTCTACGAGCAGTACTTC.

The V and J genes are TRBV7-8 and TRBJ2-1; D gene unclear. The CDR3 covers 15 residues. The V end was cut by 5 bases, the J end by 2 bases, with 13 bases between. In germline, CDR1 is SGHVS, CDR2 FQNEAQ. CDR3 sequence: CASSPGPWPYNEQFF. CDR3 coding DNA: TGTGCCAGCAGCCCCGGTCCTTGGCCCTACAATGAGCAGTTCTTC.

This clone was seen a few times. CDR3 in DNA: TGTGCCAGCAGCAAGCCCAGGCTAGCGGGAGAGACCCAGTACTTC. It translates to CASSKPRLAGETQYF. The gene calls are TRBV6-5 and TRBJ2-5; TRBD2 matches 8 bases. This CDR3 spans 15 amino acids. V was clipped by 6 bases and J by 4 bases; unmatched bases: 10. Germline V gene data show CDR1 as MNHEY and CDR2 as SVGAGI.

This sequence joins TRBV4-1 and TRBJ1-3; no clear D gene. From germline, CDR1 is MGHRA and CDR2 YSYEKL. The V gene lost 1 base and the J gene lost 2 bases, with 12 bases spanning the gap. This CDR3 spans 16 amino acids. CDR3 nucleotides: TGCGCCAGCAGCCAAGGAGGTGGCGGGGCTGGAAACACCATATATTTT. It encodes CASSQGGGGAGNTIYF.

This clone was detected a few times. V usage is TRBV2 and J usage is TRBJ1-1, with no clear D. CDR1 and CDR2 from the germline V gene are SNHLY and FYNNEI. V lost 5 bases, J lost 3 bases, and 16 bases lay in between. The CDR3 is 15 amino acids. CDR3 bases: TGTGCCAGCAGTCCGGATTCTATACAGCACACTGAAGCTTTCTTT. Translating gives CASSPDSIQHTEAFF. The full variable domain, in which reference TRBV2 and TRBJ1-1 provide the parts outside the CDR3, is EPEVTQTPSHQVTQMGQEVILRCVPISNHLYFYWYRQILGQKVEFLVSFYNNEISEKSEIFDDQFSVERPDGSNFTLKIRSTKLEDSAMYFCASSPDSIQHTEAFFGQGTRLTVV.

V gene TRBV27 combines with J gene TRBJ2-5; D perhaps matches TRBD2 (7 bases). This CDR3 region has 16 residues. V lost 4 bases and J 4 bases, leaving 19 bases between the germline ends. Germline V gives CDR1 MNHEY, CDR2 SMNVEV (reference sequence). In DNA form, the CDR3 reads TGTGCCAGCAGTTGGGGGGCTTCGGCTAGCGGAGAGACCCAGTACTTC. Protein sequence: CASSWGASASGETQYF.

This clone was recorded a few times. The V call is TRBV10-3, the J call TRBJ2-5, with no clear D. Per the germline V gene, CDR1 is ENHRY and CDR2 is SYGVKD. The ends were cut back, 4 bases at V and 1 base at J, with 7 bases in the middle. This CDR3 spans 13 amino acids. The CDR3 DNA follows: TGTGCCATCAGTGGTGACTCCCAAGAGACCCAGTACTTC. This gives the protein CAISGDSQETQYF.

This clone was recorded at least ten times. This chain connects TRBV7-9 to TRBJ2-7; D is ambiguous. This CDR3 has 11 residues. With 5 bases removed from V and 2 bases from J, the gap between germline ends came to 4 bases. Germline V gene sequence: CDR1 SEHNR, CDR2 FQNEAQ (reference sequence). Here the CDR3 reads CASSDAYEQYF. CDR3 coding DNA: TGTGCCAGCAGCGATGCCTACGAGCAGTACTTC.

This clone has more than one count but fewer than ten. The rearrangement uses TRBV27 and TRBJ1-5; 9 bases align to TRBD1. Germline CDR1 is MNHEY and CDR2 is SMNVEV (reference sequence). The CDR3 is 18 residues long. V was clipped by 6 bases and J by 3 bases; unmatched bases: 15. This CDR3 reads CASSPTGTGLRDNQPQHF. DNA of the CDR3: TGTGCCAGCAGCCCAACCGGGACAGGGTTAAGAGACAATCAGCCCCAGCATTTT.

This rearrangement joins TRBV7-8 to TRBJ2-1, with D unclear. The CDR3 spans 15 residues. V lost 8 bases, J lost 0 bases, and 14 bases lay in between. Germline CDR1 SGHVS, CDR2 FQNEAQ. CDR3 amino acids: CASFESISSYNEQFF. The CDR3 coding sequence is TGTGCCAGCTTCGAGAGTATCAGCTCCTACAATGAGCAGTTCTTC. Complete variable domain (other parts from reference TRBV7-8 and TRBJ2-1): GAGVSQSPRYKVAKRGQDVALRCDPISGHVSLFWYQQALGQGPEFLTYFQNEAQLDKSGLPSDRFFAERPEGSVSTLKIQRTQQEDSAVYLCASFESISSYNEQFFGPGTRLTVL.

The chain employs TRBV10-3 and TRBJ2-1; unclear D gene. Trimming removed 7 bases at V and 3 bases at J, with 22 bases between. The CDR3 is made up of 17 amino acids. Germline lookup yields CDR1 ENHRY and CDR2 SYGVKD. CDR3 amino acids: CAIKDSEARGFYNEQFF. CDR3 DNA sequence: TGTGCCATCAAGGATTCCGAAGCGCGTGGGTTCTACAATGAGCAGTTCTTC.

The sample holds many counts of this clone. This chain joins TRBV27 and TRBJ1-1; D not resolved. The V end lost 7 bases, the J end lost 1 base, and 13 bases lay between the germline ends. Germline values: CDR1 MNHEY, CDR2 SMNVEV (reference sequence). The CDR3 has 14 residues. The CDR3 DNA is TGTGCCAGCAAGAGGACCCGGGGGAACACTGAAGCTTTCTTT. Its protein is CASKRTRGNTEAFF.

This clone was seen a few times. This chain uses TRBV4-2 with TRBJ1-1; the D gene is possibly TRBD1 (6 bases). The CDR3 totals 14 residues. CDR1 and CDR2 from the germline V gene are LGHNA and YNFKEQ. V was trimmed by 5 bases and J by 0 bases, leaving 10 bases between them. CDR3 sequence (DNA): TGTGCCAGCAGCGGGGACATCCTGAACACTGAAGCTTTCTTT. This sequence encodes CASSGDILNTEAFF.

This clone was observed a handful of times. V gene TRBV27 combines with J gene TRBJ1-6; 7 bases line up with TRBD1. J was trimmed by 10 bases and V by 1 base; bases with no gene match: 10. The CDR3 is made up of 16 amino acids. Germline V CDR1 and CDR2: MNHEY, SMNVEV (reference sequence). The CDR3 DNA reads as TGTGCCAGCAGTTTATTGGGCAGGGGGTTGGGGTCACCCCTCCACTTT. Translating gives CASSLLGRGLGSPLHF.